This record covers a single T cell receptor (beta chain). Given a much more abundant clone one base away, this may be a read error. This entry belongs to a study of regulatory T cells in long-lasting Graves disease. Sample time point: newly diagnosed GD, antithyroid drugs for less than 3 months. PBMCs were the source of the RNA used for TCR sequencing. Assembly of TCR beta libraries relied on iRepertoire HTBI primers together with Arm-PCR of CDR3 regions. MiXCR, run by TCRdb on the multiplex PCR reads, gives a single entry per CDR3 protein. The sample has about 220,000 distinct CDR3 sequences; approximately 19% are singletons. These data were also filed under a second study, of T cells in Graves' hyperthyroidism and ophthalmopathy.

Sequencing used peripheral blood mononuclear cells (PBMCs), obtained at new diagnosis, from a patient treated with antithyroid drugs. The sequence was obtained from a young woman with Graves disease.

In nucleotides, the CDR3 is TGTGCCAGCAGCGTAATGGCGGGAGGCAGCACAGATACGCAGTATTTT. It encodes CASSVMAGGSTDTQYF. This sequence joins TRBV9 and TRBJ2-3; TRBD2 aligns across 8 bases. Trimming cost V 1 base and J 0 bases; bases outside gene matches: 4. Germline values: CDR1 SGDLS, CDR2 YYNGEE. This CDR3 contains 16 residues.